This T cell receptor (beta chain) originates from a study of T cell repertoires in cytomegalovirus infection. As for the study in general: Matching HLA type and CMV infection were both indicated by public TCR beta signatures.

In its sample, this clonotype was seen many times. The antigen is unknown. Germline V gene data show CDR1 as SGHNT and CDR2 as YYREEE (reference sequence). The CDR3 runs to 17 residues. V gave up 0 bases and J gave up 1 base; unmatched junction bases: 7. TCRdb passed the reads through MiXCR, listing each CDR3 protein once. The sample shows some 77,000 distinct CDR3 sequences, about 3.8% of them seen only once. Study-level points and caveats: Frequencies of public TCR beta families were cumulated, and this identified carriers of CMV plus the relevant HLA. Dominating the ex vivo response were TCR beta clonotypes that were CMV-specific and HLA-C-restricted.

The chain links TRBV5-4 to TRBJ2-1, with 7 bases matching TRBD2. Sequencing was performed on PBMCs. This receptor was identified in a human donor in good health (CMV status not recorded). Some clones in this sample may be carry-over from other donors' samples. This CDR3 is CASSLAHSGASYNEQFF. The CDR3 nucleotides are TGTGCCAGCAGCTTGGCCCACAGCGGGGCGTCCTACAATGAGCAGTTCTTC.